The source of this T cell receptor beta chain is a study of cytomegalovirus exposure and HLA in healthy donors. Researchers ran the PCR with 60 Vbeta and 13 Jbeta primers. Assay used: immunoSEQ multiplex PCR; TCRdb lists only in-frame clones, some missing. Of 130,000 or so clones in the sample, roughly three quarters were seen once. Germline V CDR1 and CDR2: SQVTM, ANQGSEA. V dropped 6 bases and J dropped 4; count of bases not matched to a gene: 8. CDR3 size: 13 residues. The chain has TRBV29-1 and TRBJ2-7; 8 bases fit TRBD2. Sequencing was carried out using PBMCs. The TCR sequence derives from a woman aged 18-29 years in good health and CMV-seronegative. The chain's CDR3 is CSVPGLAAYEQYF. The CDR3 DNA reads TGCAGCGTCCCTGGACTAGCTGCTTACGAGCAGTACTTC.